This T cell receptor (beta chain) was profiled in a study of PD-1 blockade in classical Hodgkin lymphoma (dated by TCRdb to the early 2020s). In the study overall: Nivolumab dosing was 3 mg/kg intravenously every 2 weeks, continuing until either disease progression or unacceptable toxicity. The study used TCR beta sequencing and CyTOF to define a peripheral blood immune signature of response to PD-1 blockade in classical Hodgkin lymphoma.

Trimming accounts for 0 bases at V and 3 bases at J, while the number of junction bases matched to no gene is 3. Taken from the germline V gene (reference sequence), the CDR1 and CDR2 loops are SGHKS and YYEKEE. CDR3 length: 14 amino acids, cysteine to phenylalanine. Only CDR3 DNA remains: 42 bases, in frame from the first base. Genomic DNA was isolated using the Qiagen DNeasy kit from unsorted PBMCs as well as from negatively selected CD4+ and CD8+ fractions. TCR beta CDR3 regions were subjected to amplification by immunoSEQ multiplex PCR with primers that anneal to V and J segments. A synthetic immune receptor repertoire was used to minimize amplification bias, and remaining bias was computationally removed after sequencing. In the original analysis: Repertoire diversity was quantified as the Shannon entropy index using custom Python scripts. Unsorted, CD4+ and CD8+ repertoires were analyzed separately, except for combined analyses in which CD4+ and CD8+ sequences were merged in silico. A clone was considered expanded if an increase in frequency of at least 2-fold after treatment relative to C1D1 was found, and a pseudocount of 0.5 was applied to clones undetected at baseline. Clones with 0 or 1 copy at C1D1 were defined as singleton clones, while clones with 2 or more copies were defined as non-singleton clones. Clones expanded in unsorted samples were labelled as CD4+, CD8+ or unknown by matching protein sequences in sorted samples from the same patient. Wilcoxon tests were applied to paired samples to test diversity changes from C1D1 to C4D1. Here the immuneACCESS table is served through TCRdb, limited to in-frame sequences with V and J called. Missing clones are a known gap in these copies; in checked studies unresolved V genes cover under half, and the rest lacks a known reason. V, J and clone size reflect that table, while D and trimming were determined from the DNA. In this sample the table shows about 110,000 clones, about 88% of which occur a single time. The ten largest account for 15% to 20% of the sample.

The research as a whole found: Only a single clinical trial cohort was studied, and what caused the repertoire differences, possibly disease activity or prior therapy, remained undefined. CD4+ but not CD8+ TCR diversity rose significantly by C4D1 (p=0.0027 vs p=0.16), most apparent in complete responders (p=0.02). Trial patients with a complete response had baseline diversity similar to that of newly diagnosed patients, while partial responders and progressors had significantly lower diversity. Baseline TCR diversity was reported to be lower in newly diagnosed patients than in healthy donors, and even lower in relapsed/refractory patients. Diversity was lower in patients who began nivolumab less than 1 year after ASCT, so these patients were left out of later analyses to avoid confounding by immune reconstitution.

This specimen's time point label, interpreted: cycle 2 day 1 (C2D1) of nivolumab. Every trial patient had relapsed after autologous stem cell transplantation, and cohorts A, B and C differed in prior brentuximab vedotin exposure. The trial cohort comprised roughly 50 patients with relapsed/refractory classical Hodgkin lymphoma whose best overall responses were complete response, partial response or progressive disease. In the multi-cohort phase II CheckMate 205 trial, trial patients received single-agent nivolumab. Best overall response was determined by an independent review committee according to the 2007 International Working Group response criteria. Trial PBMCs were collected just before the start of nivolumab (C1D1) and during therapy at cycle 2 day 1 and cycle 4 day 1. Peripheral blood was collected in 8 mL Vacutainer Cell Preparation Tubes, from which PBMCs were isolated by centrifugation and then cryopreserved.

As for this clone: No antigen is known for it. Base qualities are missing; no much larger clone stands one base away.

The source material was peripheral blood mononuclear cells (PBMCs), sampled before the second cycle of nivolumab. The clonotype was recovered from a human donor with classical Hodgkin lymphoma. The rearrangement combines TRBV5-5 with TRBJ2-7, with 7 central nucleotides matching TRBD1. The CDR3 here reads CASSLAPGGYEQYF. The DNA sequence is TGTGCCAGCAGCTTGGCCCCAGGGGGCTACGAGCAGTACTTC.